This T cell receptor (beta chain) was found in a study of blood T cell repertoires in COVID-19. The method was immunoSEQ multiplex PCR; TCRdb's version includes in-frame clones alone and lacks a portion of them. The sample carries tens of thousands of clones, approximately 90% recorded once. The receptor comes from a woman aged 45-60 years with COVID-19, enrolled during active disease. Sequences were obtained from peripheral blood.

CDR3 sequence (DNA): TGTGCCAGCTGTCCCTTCCTGGACTGGCGGTGGACTGAAGCTTTCTTT. This translates into CASCPFLDWRWTEAFF. This chain joins TRBV28 and TRBJ1-1; D is ambiguous. CDR3 length equals 16 residues. CDR1 MDHEN and CDR2 SYDVKM come from the germline V gene. V dropped 8 bases and J dropped 5 bases, with 24 bases sitting between them. Supplemented by reference TRBV28 and TRBJ1-1, the full variable domain reads DVKVTQSSRYLVKRTGEKVFLECVQDMDHENMFWYRQDPGLGLRLIYFSYDVKMKEKGDIPEGYSVSREKKERFSLILESASTNQTSMYLCASCPFLDWRWTEAFFGQGTRLTVV.